A selection of T cell receptor beta chains follows, all from one sample in a study of OX40 agonist ivuxolimab in advanced cancers. Clones were sequenced by immunoSEQ multiplex PCR, and TCRdb holds only the in-frame ones, with some missing. Of tens of thousands of clones listed, around 86% are singletons. The sample in question was CD4+ or CD8+ T cells sorted from blood, obtained in a trial of the OX40 agonist ivuxolimab. The receptors were gathered from an adult with an advanced solid tumor such as melanoma, head and neck, liver or kidney cancer. CDR3s include the opening cysteine and the closing phenylalanine or tryptophan. D genes are given only for firm matches. Some rows have no size entry. The others give once, few or many, or a class for an expanded clone.

DNA: TGTGCCAGCAGCTTGGGGGGCGGGGGCTCCTACAATGAGCAGTTCTTC; CDR3: CASSLGGGGSYNEQFF; V: TRBV5-4; D: TRBD2; size: -; J: TRBJ2-1
DNA: TGCGCCAGCAGTGGGAATTTAAGATCGCACAAGTCGGGCCAACGTCCTGACTTC; CDR3: CASSGNLRSHKSGQRPDF; V: TRBV10-1; D: -; size: -; J: TRBJ2-6
DNA: TGTGCCAGCAGCTTAGAGGGGGGCTGGAGCAATCAGCCCCAGCATTTT; CDR3: CASSLEGGWSNQPQHF; V: TRBV7-8; D: -; size: -; J: TRBJ1-5
DNA: TGTGCCAGCAGCCAAGATGTGGTCCGTGAGCAGTTCTTC; CDR3: CASSQDVVREQFF; V: TRBV14; D: -; size: once; J: TRBJ2-1
DNA: TGTGCCAGCTCAAACCAAGAGACCCAGTACTTC; CDR3: CASSNQETQYF; V: TRBV18; D: -; size: once; J: TRBJ2-5
DNA: TGTGCCAGCAATTCCGGGACAGTTAGAGCTTTCTTT; CDR3: CASNSGTVRAFF; V: TRBV28; D: TRBD1; size: -; J: TRBJ1-1
DNA: TGTGCCAGCAGCAACGACAGGGTCTCTGGCTACACCTTC; CDR3: CASSNDRVSGYTF; V: TRBV5-5; D: TRBD1; size: -; J: TRBJ1-2
DNA: TGCAGCGTTGCCCTGAACACTGAAGCTTTCTTT; CDR3: CSVALNTEAFF; V: TRBV29-1; D: -; size: -; J: TRBJ1-1
DNA: TGTGCCAGCAGCCAAGGGGGAGGGGCGCGGGAAGAGACCCAGTACTTC; CDR3: CASSQGGGAREETQYF; V: TRBV4-2; D: TRBD2; size: -; J: TRBJ2-5
DNA: TGTGCCAGCAGCTTGGGACTACCAAACAATGAGCAGTTCTTC; CDR3: CASSLGLPNNEQFF; V: TRBV28; D: TRBD2; size: -; J: TRBJ2-1
DNA: TGTGCCAGCAGCTTAGCTGAGGGGGCGGGAACTGAAGCTTTCTTT; CDR3: CASSLAEGAGTEAFF; V: TRBV7-9; D: TRBD1; size: -; J: TRBJ1-1
DNA: TGCGCCAGCAGCCAATGGACAGGATACAATGAGCAGTTCTTC; CDR3: CASSQWTGYNEQFF; V: TRBV4-3; D: TRBD1; size: -; J: TRBJ2-1
DNA: TGTGCCAGTAGTCCCCCGGGACCCCCGTCGTATGAGCAGTTCTTC; CDR3: CASSPPGPPSYEQFF; V: TRBV19; D: -; size: -; J: TRBJ2-1
DNA: TGCGCCAGCAGCTCCAGGGGTACCTACGAGCAGTACTTC; CDR3: CASSSRGTYEQYF; V: TRBV5-1; D: -; size: -; J: TRBJ2-7
DNA: TGTGCCAGCAGCGTACGGTCCAGGGGTGGAGATACGCAGTATTTT; CDR3: CASSVRSRGGDTQYF; V: TRBV9; D: -; size: -; J: TRBJ2-3
DNA: TGCGCCAGCAGCTTCGGTTGGGGTTCTGAAAAACTGTTTTTT; CDR3: CASSFGWGSEKLFF; V: TRBV5-1; D: -; size: -; J: TRBJ1-4
DNA: TGTGCCAGCAGGAGGGGCAGTGTGACCAATCAGCCCCAGCATTTT; CDR3: CASRRGSVTNQPQHF; V: TRBV2; D: -; size: -; J: TRBJ1-5